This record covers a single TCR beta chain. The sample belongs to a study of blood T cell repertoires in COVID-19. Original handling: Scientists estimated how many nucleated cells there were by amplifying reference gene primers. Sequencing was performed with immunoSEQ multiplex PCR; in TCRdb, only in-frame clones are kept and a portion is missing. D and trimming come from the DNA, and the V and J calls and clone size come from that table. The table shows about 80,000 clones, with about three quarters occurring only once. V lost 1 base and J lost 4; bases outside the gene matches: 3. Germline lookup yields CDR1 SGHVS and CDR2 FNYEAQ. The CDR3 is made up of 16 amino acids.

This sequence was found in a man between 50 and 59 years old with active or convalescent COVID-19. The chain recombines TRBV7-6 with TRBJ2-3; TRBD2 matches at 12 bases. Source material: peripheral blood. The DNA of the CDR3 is TGTGCCAGCAGCTTAGGTTCTAGCGGGGGGGCAGATACGCAGTATTTT. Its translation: CASSLGSSGGADTQYF.